This note documents a single TCR beta chain sequence. The assay was immunoSEQ multiplex PCR, and TCRdb's table has in-frame clones only and misses some. The repertoire holds 53,000 or so clones, with about nine tenths as singletons. Trimming removed 5 bases from V and 1 base from J; junction bases left unmatched: 5. Germline loops: CDR1 SSHAT, CDR2 FNYEAQ (reference sequence). This CDR3 has 15 amino acids. These data come from a study of control samples from healthy donors and cancer patients. The chain recombines TRBV7-7 with TRBJ2-3, with 8 bases matching TRBD2. The sequence was obtained from a man in his 60s with head and neck cancer. The sample was PBMCs. The CDR3 coding sequence is TGTGCCAGCAGCCCCGGGACTAGGGGCACAGATACGCAGTATTTT. Residues: CASSPGTRGTDTQYF.